This entry is about one T cell receptor (beta chain). Its matching antigen is unknown. This CDR3 has 13 amino acids. V dropped 3 bases and J dropped 7 bases, with 12 bases sitting between them. Germline V gene lookup returns CDR1 MNHEY and CDR2 SMNVEV (reference sequence). The entry originates in a study of T cells in Graves' hyperthyroidism and ophthalmopathy. Uncontrolled infection, other autoimmune disease, pregnancy or lactation disqualified patients from enrolment. Diagnoses were established using clinical symptoms, serum thyroxine and TRAb, thyroid ultrasound and orbital computed tomography. Study results and caveats: In blood, most of the thyroid clonotypes expanded above 0.001 were also present.

What was amplified from RNA transcripts were TCR beta CDR3 regions. An initial round of RT-PCR targeting the TCR CDR3 relied on the HTBI primer set. TCRdb redid the calling of the multiplex PCR reads with MiXCR, one entry per CDR3 protein. The sample has 600,000 to 700,000 distinct CDR3 sequences, 45% seen once. The chain couples TRBV27 to TRBJ1-2, with D possibly TRBD1 on 5 matching bases. The TCR sequence derives from an adult man with Graves' disease, either hyperthyroidism or ophthalmopathy (not recorded which). Material for sequencing was peripheral blood or thyroid tissue (not recorded which). The CDR3 bases are TGTGCCAGCAGTTTGGGGGTTGGACGTGGCTACACCTTC. Translated: CASSLGVGRGYTF.